This TCR beta chain comes out of a study of blood T cell repertoires in COVID-19. About the research overall: Whether acute or convalescent, the COVID-19 samples came from the United States, Italy and Spain.

Sequencing used immunoSEQ multiplex PCR; TCRdb keeps in-frame clones, though not all of them. The sample has about 110,000 clones, over 75% seen once; the top ten hold roughly 7%. The receptor was derived from a woman in her forties or fifties with acute or convalescent COVID-19. Sequencing used peripheral blood.

CDR3 in amino acids: CASSLPVTHTDTQYF. In nucleotides, the CDR3 is TGTGCCAGCAGCCTCCCAGTTACCCACACAGATACGCAGTATTTT. This chain uses TRBV7-9 with TRBJ2-3; D gene unclear. Germline CDR1 reads SEHNR; CDR2 reads FQNEAQ (reference sequence). The ends were cut back, 5 bases at V and 2 bases at J, with 14 bases in the middle. CDR3 length: 15 residues.